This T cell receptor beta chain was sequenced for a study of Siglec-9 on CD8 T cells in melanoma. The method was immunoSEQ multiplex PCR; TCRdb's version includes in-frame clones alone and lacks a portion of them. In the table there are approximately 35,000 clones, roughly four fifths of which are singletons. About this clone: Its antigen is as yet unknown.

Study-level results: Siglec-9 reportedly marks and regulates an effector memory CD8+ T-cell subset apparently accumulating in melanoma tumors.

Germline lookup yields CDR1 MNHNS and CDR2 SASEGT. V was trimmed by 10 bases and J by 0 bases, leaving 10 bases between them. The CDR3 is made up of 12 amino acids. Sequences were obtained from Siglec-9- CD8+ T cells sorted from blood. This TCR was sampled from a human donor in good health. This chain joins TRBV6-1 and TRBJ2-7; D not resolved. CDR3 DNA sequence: TGTGCCACCACGGACGCCTCCTACGAGCAGTACTTC. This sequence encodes CATTDASYEQYF.